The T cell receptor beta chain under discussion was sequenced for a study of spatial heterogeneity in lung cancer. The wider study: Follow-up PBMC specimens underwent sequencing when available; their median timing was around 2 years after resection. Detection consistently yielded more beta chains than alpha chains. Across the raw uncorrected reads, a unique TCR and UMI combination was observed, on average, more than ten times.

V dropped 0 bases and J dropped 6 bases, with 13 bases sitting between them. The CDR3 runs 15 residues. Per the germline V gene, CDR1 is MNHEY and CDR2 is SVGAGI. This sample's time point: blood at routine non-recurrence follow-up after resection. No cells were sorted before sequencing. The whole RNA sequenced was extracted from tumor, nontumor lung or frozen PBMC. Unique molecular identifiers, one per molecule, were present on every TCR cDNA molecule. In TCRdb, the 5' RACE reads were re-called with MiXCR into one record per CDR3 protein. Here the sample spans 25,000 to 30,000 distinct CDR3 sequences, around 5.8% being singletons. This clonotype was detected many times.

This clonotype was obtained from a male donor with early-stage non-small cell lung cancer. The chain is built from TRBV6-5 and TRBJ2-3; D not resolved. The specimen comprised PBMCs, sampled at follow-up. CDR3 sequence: CASSYSNPARDTQYF. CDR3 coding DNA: TGTGCCAGCAGTTACTCGAACCCGGCCCGGGATACGCAGTATTTT.